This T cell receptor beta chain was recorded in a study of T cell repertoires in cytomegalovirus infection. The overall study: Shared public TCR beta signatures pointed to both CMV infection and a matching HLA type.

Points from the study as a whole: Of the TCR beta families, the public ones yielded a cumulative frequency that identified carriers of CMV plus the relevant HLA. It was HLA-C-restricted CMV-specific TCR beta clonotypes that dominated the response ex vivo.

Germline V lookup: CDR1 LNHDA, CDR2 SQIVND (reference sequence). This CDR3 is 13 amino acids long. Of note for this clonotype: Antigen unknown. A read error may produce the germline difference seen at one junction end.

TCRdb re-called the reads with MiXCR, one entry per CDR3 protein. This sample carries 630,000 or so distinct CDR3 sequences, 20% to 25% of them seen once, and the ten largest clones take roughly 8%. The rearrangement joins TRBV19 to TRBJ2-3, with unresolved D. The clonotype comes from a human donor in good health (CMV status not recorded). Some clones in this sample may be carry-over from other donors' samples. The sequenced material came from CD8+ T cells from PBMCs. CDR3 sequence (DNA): TGTGCCAGTAGTCTCCTACACGCAGAAACGCAGTATTTT. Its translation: CASSLLHAETQYF.